These T cell receptor beta chains were read from a single sample in a study of blood T cell repertoires in COVID-19. The data were produced by immunoSEQ multiplex PCR, yet TCRdb's version contains in-frame clones alone and is incomplete. This table has 68,000 or so clones, 79% appearing once. The sequencing input was peripheral blood. The receptor set was obtained from a human donor in a cohort sampled during active COVID-19. CDR3s include the opening cysteine and the closing phenylalanine or tryptophan. D genes are given only for firm matches. Clone size is stated in some rows and not others, as once, few, many or a class when expanded.

>TRBV3-1/TRBV3-2|NA|TRBJ2-7|NA
CASSQGLETYEQYF
TGTGCCAGCAGCCAAGGACTAGAAACCTACGAGCAGTACTTC
>TRBV3-1/TRBV3-2|NA|TRBJ2-7|TRBD2
CASSQDRVSGTSWVREQYF
TGTGCCAGCAGCCAAGATCGTGTTAGCGGGACCTCCTGGGTGAGGGAGCAGTACTTC
>TRBV30|NA|TRBJ2-1|TRBD2
CAWMSGRRSYNEQFF
TGTGCCTGGATGAGCGGGAGGAGGTCCTACAATGAGCAGTTCTTC
>TRBV29-1|NA|TRBJ1-1|NA
CSVEAEAFF
TGCAGCGTTGAAGCGGAAGCTTTCTTT
>TRBV15|few|TRBJ1-2|NA
CATSRDRTDLYGYTF
TGTGCCACCAGCAGAGATAGGACAGACCTTTATGGCTACACCTTC
>TRBV6-2/TRBV6-3|NA|TRBJ1-2|TRBD1
CASSRPGTGSYGYTF
TGTGCCAGCAGCCGTCCCGGGACAGGCTCCTATGGCTACACCTTC
>TRBV7-3|NA|TRBJ2-1|NA
CASSFRASYSKNEQFF
TGTGCCAGCAGCTTTAGGGCTAGCTATTCAAAGAATGAGCAGTTCTTC
>TRBV30|NA|TRBJ2-5|TRBD2
CAWSVGGGQETQYF
TGTGCCTGGAGTGTCGGGGGAGGGCAAGAGACCCAGTACTTC
>TRBV6-1|NA|TRBJ2-7|TRBD1
CASSETRQGYFSYEQYF
TGTGCCAGCAGTGAAACCCGACAGGGCTACTTCTCCTACGAGCAGTACTTC
>TRBV7-8|NA|TRBJ1-1|NA
CASSLIPASQAFF
TGTGCCAGCAGCTTAATCCCTGCGTCCCAAGCTTTCTTT
>TRBV6-2/TRBV6-3|NA|TRBJ2-2|TRBD2
CASSYLAGYTGELFF
TGTGCCAGCAGTTACCTAGCGGGATACACCGGGGAGCTGTTTTTT
>TRBV3-1/TRBV3-2|NA|TRBJ1-2|TRBD1
CASSQAGGYTNYGYTF
TGTGCCAGCAGCCAAGCAGGGGGCTATACTAACTATGGCTACACCTTC
>TRBV28|NA|TRBJ2-3|TRBD1
CASTLRQGRTDTQYF
TGTGCCAGCACGCTCCGACAGGGGAGGACAGATACGCAGTATTTT
>TRBV28|NA|TRBJ1-2|NA
CATHNAMVGGYTF
TGTGCCACCCATAACGCAATGGTCGGGGGCTACACCTTC
>TRBV19|NA|TRBJ2-7|TRBD1
CASSGRDRGYEQYF
TGTGCCAGTAGTGGCCGGGACAGGGGTTACGAGCAGTACTTC
>TRBV18|NA|TRBJ2-7|NA
CASSPVTDYEQYF
TGTGCCAGCTCACCGGTGACAGACTACGAGCAGTACTTC
>TRBV3-1/TRBV3-2|NA|TRBJ1-3|NA
CASSPRATGNTIYF
TGTGCCAGCAGCCCGCGGGCGACTGGAAACACCATATATTTT
>TRBV7-8|NA|TRBJ2-1|NA
CASSSRIDGLIEEYNEQFF
TGTGCCAGCAGCTCCCGAATTGATGGACTCATCGAAGAATACAATGAGCAGTTCTTC
>TRBV18|NA|TRBJ1-4|NA
CASSPSSRDNEKLFF
TGTGCCAGCTCACCATCGTCCAGGGATAATGAAAAACTGTTTTTT
>TRBV5-6|NA|TRBJ1-1|NA
CASLRTENTEAFF
TGTGCCAGTCTCAGGACAGAGAACACTGAAGCTTTCTTT
>TRBV11-2|NA|TRBJ2-1|TRBD2
CASSLAIGGRANNEQFF
TGTGCCAGCAGCTTAGCGATAGGTGGGAGGGCCAACAATGAGCAGTTCTTC
>TRBV7-2|NA|TRBJ2-1|TRBD2
CASSPEGLAVYNEQFF
TGTGCCAGCAGCCCCGAAGGCCTAGCGGTTTACAATGAGCAGTTCTTC
>TRBV24-1|once|TRBJ2-7|TRBD2
CATSESSGASSYEQYF
TGTGCCACCAGTGAGTCTAGCGGGGCAAGTTCCTACGAGCAGTACTTC
>TRBV24-1|NA|TRBJ1-2|NA
CATSDWHIYYGYTF
TGTGCCACCAGTGATTGGCACATATACTATGGCTACACCTTC
>TRBV2|few|TRBJ1-1|NA
CAGSGFMNTEAFF
TGTGCCGGTTCGGGATTCATGAACACTGAAGCTTTCTTT
>TRBV9|NA|TRBJ2-7|NA
CASSVAPDTYEQYF
TGTGCCAGCAGCGTAGCTCCCGACACCTACGAGCAGTACTTC
>TRBV5-1|NA|TRBJ1-2|NA
CASRAGATDGYTF
TGCGCCAGCAGGGCGGGGGCGACTGATGGCTACACCTTC
>TRBV5-1|once|TRBJ2-7|NA
CASSLVAGFDEQYF
TGCGCCAGCAGCTTGGTTGCGGGATTTGACGAGCAGTACTTC
>TRBV7-2|NA|TRBJ2-5|TRBD2
CASSLVGLADQETQYF
TGTGCCAGCAGCTTAGTGGGACTAGCGGATCAAGAGACCCAGTACTTC
>TRBV5-6|NA|TRBJ2-1|TRBD2
CASSTRTSGRGSYNEQFF
TGTGCCAGCAGCACACGGACTAGCGGGAGGGGATCCTACAATGAGCAGTTCTTC